This TCR beta chain comes out of a study of blood T cell repertoires in COVID-19. Turning to the study itself: Material from acute and convalescent COVID-19 was sourced from the United States, Italy and Spain. Sources were T cells, B-cell-depleted T cells, or PBMCs; the material itself was cDNA or gDNA.

The table came from immunoSEQ multiplex PCR; TCRdb's copy has only in-frame clones and leaves some out. The profile shows approximately 72,000 clones, about 89% of them singletons. CDR1 is SEHNR, CDR2 FQNEAQ, per germline (reference sequence). V was pared by 6 bases and J by 4 bases, with 9 bases between. This CDR3 spans 12 amino acids. This clonotype was obtained from a woman aged 55-69 years with acute or convalescent COVID-19. Sequencing was performed on peripheral blood. The chain combines TRBV7-9 with TRBJ2-5; D gene ambiguous. In nucleotides, the CDR3 is TGTGCCAGCAGTCTATCTGGAGAGACCCAGTACTTC. Translating gives CASSLSGETQYF. Full variable domain (rest looked up from reference TRBV7-9 and TRBJ2-5): DTGVSQNPRHKITKRGQNVTFRCDPISEHNRLYWYRQTLGQGPEFLTYFQNEAQLEKSRLLSDRFSAERPKGSFSTLEIQRTEQGDSAMYLCASSLSGETQYFGPGTRLLVL.